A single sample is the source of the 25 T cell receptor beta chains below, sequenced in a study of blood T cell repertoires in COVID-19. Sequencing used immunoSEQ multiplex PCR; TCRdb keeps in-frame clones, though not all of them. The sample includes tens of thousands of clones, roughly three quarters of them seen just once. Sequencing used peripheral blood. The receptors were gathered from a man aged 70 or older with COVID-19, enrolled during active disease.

The CDR3 DNA is TGCAGCGTTCTTAGGAACACTGAAGCTTTCTTT. Amino acids: CSVLRNTEAFF. J is TRBJ1-1 and V is TRBV29-1, with D uncertain. V was trimmed by 5 bases and J by 1 base, leaving 5 bases between them. Per the germline V gene, CDR1 is SQVTM and CDR2 is ANQGSEA. This CDR3 has 11 residues. The variable domain in full, completed from reference TRBV29-1 and TRBJ1-1, reads SAVISQKPSRDICQRGTSLTIQCQVDSQVTMMFWYRQQPGQSLTLIATANQGSEATYESGFVIDKFPISRPNLTFSTLTVSNMSPEDSSIYLCSVLRNTEAFFGQGTRLTVV.

The DNA of the CDR3 is TGCGCCAGCAGCTATGGACAGGGGGAGACCCAGTACTTC. Protein product: CASSYGQGETQYF. The rearrangement links TRBV5-1 to TRBJ2-5; 9 nucleotides align to TRBD1. Germline trimming cut 3 bases from V and 5 bases from J; bases unmatched to any gene: 2. Germline loops: CDR1 SGHRS, CDR2 YFSETQ. This CDR3 spans 13 amino acids.

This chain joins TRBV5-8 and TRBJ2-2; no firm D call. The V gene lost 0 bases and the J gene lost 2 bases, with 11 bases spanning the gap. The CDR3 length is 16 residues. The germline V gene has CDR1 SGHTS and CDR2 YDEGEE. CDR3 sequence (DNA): TGTGCCAGCAGCTTGGGGCCAGAGCGTAACACCGGGGAGCTGTTTTTT. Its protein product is CASSLGPERNTGELFF.

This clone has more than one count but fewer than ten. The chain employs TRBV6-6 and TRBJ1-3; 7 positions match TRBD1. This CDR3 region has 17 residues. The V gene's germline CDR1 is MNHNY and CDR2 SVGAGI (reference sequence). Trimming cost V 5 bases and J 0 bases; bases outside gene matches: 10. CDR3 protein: CASSPPGTVLSGNTIYF. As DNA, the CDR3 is TGTGCCAGCAGTCCTCCCGGGACAGTACTCTCTGGAAACACCATATATTTT.

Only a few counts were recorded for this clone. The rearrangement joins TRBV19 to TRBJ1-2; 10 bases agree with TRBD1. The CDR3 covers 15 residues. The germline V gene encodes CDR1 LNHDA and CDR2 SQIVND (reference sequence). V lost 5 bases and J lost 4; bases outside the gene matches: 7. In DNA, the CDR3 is TGTGCCAGTAGTTCCCAGGGGACAGGGGTCTATGGCTACACCTTC. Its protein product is CASSSQGTGVYGYTF. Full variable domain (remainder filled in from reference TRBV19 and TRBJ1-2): DGGITQSPKYLFRKEGQNVTLSCEQNLNHDAMYWYRQDPGQGLRLIYYSQIVNDFQKGDIAEGYSVSREKKESFPLTVTSAQKNPTAFYLCASSSQGTGVYGYTFGSGTRLTVV.

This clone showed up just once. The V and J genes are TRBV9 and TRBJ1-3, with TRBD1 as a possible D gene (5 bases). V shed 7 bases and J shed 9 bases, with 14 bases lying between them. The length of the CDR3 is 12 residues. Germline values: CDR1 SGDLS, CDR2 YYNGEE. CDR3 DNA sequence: TGTGCCAGCGGGGAGGGGTCGAGCACCATATATTTT. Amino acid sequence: CASGEGSSTIYF.

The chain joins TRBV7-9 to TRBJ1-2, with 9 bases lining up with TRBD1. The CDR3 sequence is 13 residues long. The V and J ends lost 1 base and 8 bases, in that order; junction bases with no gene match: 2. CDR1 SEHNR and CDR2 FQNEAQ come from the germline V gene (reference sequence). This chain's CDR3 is CASSLGTGVGYTF. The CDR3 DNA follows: TGTGCCAGCAGCTTAGGGACAGGGGTCGGCTACACCTTC. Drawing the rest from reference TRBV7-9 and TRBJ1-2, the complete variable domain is DTGVSQNPRHKITKRGQNVTFRCDPISEHNRLYWYRQTLGQGPEFLTYFQNEAQLEKSRLLSDRFSAERPKGSFSTLEIQRTEQGDSAMYLCASSLGTGVGYTFGSGTRLTVV.

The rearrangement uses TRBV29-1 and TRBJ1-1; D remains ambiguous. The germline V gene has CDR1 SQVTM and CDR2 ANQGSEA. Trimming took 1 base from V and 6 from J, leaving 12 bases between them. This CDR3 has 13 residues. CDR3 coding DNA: TGCAGCGTTGAAGTACATGCCGGGGCTGAAGCTTTCTTT. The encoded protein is CSVEVHAGAEAFF.

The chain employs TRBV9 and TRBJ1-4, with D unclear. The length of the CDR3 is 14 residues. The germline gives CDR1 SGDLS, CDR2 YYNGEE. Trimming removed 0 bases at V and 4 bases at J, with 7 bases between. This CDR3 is CASSVGANNEKLFF. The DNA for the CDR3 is TGTGCCAGCAGCGTAGGGGCGAATAATGAAAAACTGTTTTTT.

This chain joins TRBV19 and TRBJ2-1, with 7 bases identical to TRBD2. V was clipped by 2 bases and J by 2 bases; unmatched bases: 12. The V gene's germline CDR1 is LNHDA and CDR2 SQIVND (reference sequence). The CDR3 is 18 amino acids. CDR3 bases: TGTGCCAGTAGTATAAACCCAGGCGGGAGAGGGACCTACAATGAGCAGTTCTTC. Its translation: CASSINPGGRGTYNEQFF.

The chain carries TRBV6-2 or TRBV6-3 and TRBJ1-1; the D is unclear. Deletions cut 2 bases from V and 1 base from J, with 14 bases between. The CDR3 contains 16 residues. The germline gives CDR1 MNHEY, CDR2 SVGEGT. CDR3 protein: CASSYRFGRANTEAFF. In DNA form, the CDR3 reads TGTGCCAGCAGTTACAGATTCGGGAGGGCGAACACTGAAGCTTTCTTT.

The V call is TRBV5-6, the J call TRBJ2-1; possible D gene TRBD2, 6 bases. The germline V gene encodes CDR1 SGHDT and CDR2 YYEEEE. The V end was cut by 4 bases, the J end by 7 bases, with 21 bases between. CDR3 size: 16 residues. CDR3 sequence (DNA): TGTGCCAGCAGCCCGGACCCCCGGCGGGGAGAGAATGAGCAGTTCTTC. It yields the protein CASSPDPRRGENEQFF.

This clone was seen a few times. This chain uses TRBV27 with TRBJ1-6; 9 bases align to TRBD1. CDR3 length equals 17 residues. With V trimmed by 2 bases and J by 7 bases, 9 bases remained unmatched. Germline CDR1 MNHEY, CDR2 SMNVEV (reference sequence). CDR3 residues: CASSLMGGTGRNSPLHF. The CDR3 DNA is TGTGCCAGCAGTTTAATGGGCGGGACAGGGCGAAATTCACCCCTCCACTTT.

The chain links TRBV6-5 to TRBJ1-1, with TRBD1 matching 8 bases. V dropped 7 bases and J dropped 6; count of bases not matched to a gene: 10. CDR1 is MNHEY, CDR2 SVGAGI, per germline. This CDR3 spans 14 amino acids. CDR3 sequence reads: CASKGQGRWAEAFF. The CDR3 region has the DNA TGTGCCAGCAAAGGACAGGGACGGTGGGCTGAAGCTTTCTTT.

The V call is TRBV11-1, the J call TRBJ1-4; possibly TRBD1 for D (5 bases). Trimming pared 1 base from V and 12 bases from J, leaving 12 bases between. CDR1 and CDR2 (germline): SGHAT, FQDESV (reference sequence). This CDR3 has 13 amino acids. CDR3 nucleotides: TGTGCCAGCAGCTTAGGGACGGCGGGGGAACTGTTTTTT. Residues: CASSLGTAGELFF.

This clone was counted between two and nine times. CDR3 sequence: CASSQGSSGRAYEQYF. CDR3 nucleotide sequence: TGCGCCAGCAGCCAAGGTAGTAGCGGGAGGGCTTACGAGCAGTACTTC. The rearrangement links TRBV4-1 to TRBJ2-7; TRBD2 matches 11 bases. V was clipped by 1 base and J by 4 bases; unmatched bases: 6. Per germline, CDR1 MGHRA and CDR2 YSYEKL. The CDR3 length is 16 residues.

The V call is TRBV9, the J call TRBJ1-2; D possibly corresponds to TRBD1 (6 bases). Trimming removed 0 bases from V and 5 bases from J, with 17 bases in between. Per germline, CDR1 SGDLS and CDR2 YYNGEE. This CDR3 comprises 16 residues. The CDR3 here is CASSVATGGQGYGYTF. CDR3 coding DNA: TGTGCCAGCAGCGTAGCTACCGGGGGGCAAGGATATGGCTACACCTTC. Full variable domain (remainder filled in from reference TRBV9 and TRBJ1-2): DSGVTQTPKHLITATGQRVTLRCSPRSGDLSVYWYQQSLDQGLQFLIQYYNGEERAKGNILERFSAQQFPDLHSELNLSSLELGDSALYFCASSVATGGQGYGYTFGSGTRLTVV.

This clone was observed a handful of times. The CDR3 DNA follows: TGTGCCAGCAGTTATAGCAGGGGGCGTATCACCGGGGAGCTGTTTTTT. It yields the protein CASSYSRGRITGELFF. The rearrangement links TRBV6-2 or TRBV6-3 to TRBJ2-2, with 8 bases lining up with TRBD1. Losses at the gene ends were 3 bases for V and 4 bases for J; bases not matched to a gene: 7. In germline, CDR1 is MNHEY, CDR2 SVGEGT. The CDR3 is made up of 16 amino acids.

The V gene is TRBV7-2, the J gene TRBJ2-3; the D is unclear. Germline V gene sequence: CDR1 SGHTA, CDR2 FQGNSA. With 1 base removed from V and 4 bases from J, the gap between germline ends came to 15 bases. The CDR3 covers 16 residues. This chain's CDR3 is CASSLVGASRADTQYF. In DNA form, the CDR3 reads TGTGCCAGCAGCTTAGTTGGCGCTAGTCGGGCAGATACGCAGTATTTT.

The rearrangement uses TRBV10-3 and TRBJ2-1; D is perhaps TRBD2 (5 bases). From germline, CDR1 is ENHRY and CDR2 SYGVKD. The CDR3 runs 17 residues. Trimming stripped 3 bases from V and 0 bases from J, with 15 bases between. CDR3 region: CAISDLVARSSYNEQFF. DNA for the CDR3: TGTGCCATCAGTGATTTAGTAGCGCGAAGCTCCTACAATGAGCAGTTCTTC.

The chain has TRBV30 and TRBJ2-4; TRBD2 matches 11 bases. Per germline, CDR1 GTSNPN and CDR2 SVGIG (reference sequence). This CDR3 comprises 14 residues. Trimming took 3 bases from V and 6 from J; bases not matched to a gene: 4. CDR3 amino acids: CAWSPGLAVNIQYF. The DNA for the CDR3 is TGTGCCTGGAGCCCGGGACTAGCGGTAAACATTCAGTACTTC.

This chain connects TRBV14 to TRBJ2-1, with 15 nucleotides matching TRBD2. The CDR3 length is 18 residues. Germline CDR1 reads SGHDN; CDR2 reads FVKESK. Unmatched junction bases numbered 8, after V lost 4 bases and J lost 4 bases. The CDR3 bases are TGTGCCAGCAGCCTCGGACTAGCGGGAGGGCCCGGATACAATGAGCAGTTCTTC. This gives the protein CASSLGLAGGPGYNEQFF. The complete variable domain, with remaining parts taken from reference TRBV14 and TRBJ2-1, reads EAGVTQFPSHSVIEKGQTVTLRCDPISGHDNLYWYRRVMGKEIKFLLHFVKESKQDESGMPNNRFLAERTGGTYSTLKVQPAELEDSGVYFCASSLGLAGGPGYNEQFFGPGTRLTVL.

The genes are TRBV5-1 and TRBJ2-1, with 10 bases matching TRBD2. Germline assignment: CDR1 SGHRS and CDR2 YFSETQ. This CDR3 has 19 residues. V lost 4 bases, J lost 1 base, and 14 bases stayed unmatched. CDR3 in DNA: TGCGCCAGCAGCACGACGGGACTAGCGTCGACGGGGTCCTACAATGAGCAGTTCTTC. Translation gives CASSTTGLASTGSYNEQFF.

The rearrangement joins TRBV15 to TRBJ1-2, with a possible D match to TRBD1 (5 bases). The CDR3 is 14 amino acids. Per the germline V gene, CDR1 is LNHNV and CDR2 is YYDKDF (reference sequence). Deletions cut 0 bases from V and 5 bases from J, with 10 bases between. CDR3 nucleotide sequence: TGTGCCACCAGCAGAGATCGTGGGGCGTATGGCTACACCTTC. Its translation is CATSRDRGAYGYTF.

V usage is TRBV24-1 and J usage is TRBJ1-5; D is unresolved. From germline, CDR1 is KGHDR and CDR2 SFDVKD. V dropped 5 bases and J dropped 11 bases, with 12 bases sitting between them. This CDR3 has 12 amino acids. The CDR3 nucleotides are TGTGCCACCAGTGTTGCCGCGGGGTCCCAGCATTTT. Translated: CATSVAAGSQHF.